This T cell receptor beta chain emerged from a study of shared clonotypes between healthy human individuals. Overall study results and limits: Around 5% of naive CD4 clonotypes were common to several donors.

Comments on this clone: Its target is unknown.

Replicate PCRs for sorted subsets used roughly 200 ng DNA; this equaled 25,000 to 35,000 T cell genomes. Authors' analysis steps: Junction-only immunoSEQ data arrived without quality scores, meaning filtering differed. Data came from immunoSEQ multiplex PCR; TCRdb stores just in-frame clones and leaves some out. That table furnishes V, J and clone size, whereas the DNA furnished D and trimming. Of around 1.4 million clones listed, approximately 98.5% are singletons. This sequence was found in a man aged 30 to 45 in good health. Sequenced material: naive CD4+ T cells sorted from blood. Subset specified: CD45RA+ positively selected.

CDR3 coding DNA: TGTGCCAGCAGCATACTACCCGAAAGCAGGTCCTACAATGAGCAGTTCTTC. Protein product: CASSILPESRSYNEQFF. The V and J genes are TRBV7-6 and TRBJ2-1; D remains unclear. Trimming left V 5 bases short and J 1 base short, with 18 bases between. CDR1 and CDR2 (germline): SGHVS, FNYEAQ. This CDR3 is built from 17 residues. The full variable domain, completed using reference TRBV7-6 and TRBJ2-1, is GAGVSQSPRYKVTKRGQDVALRCDPISGHVSLYWYRQALGQGPEFLTYFNYEAQQDKSGLPNDRFSAERPEGSISTLTIQRTEQRDSAMYRCASSILPESRSYNEQFFGPGTRLTVL.